This T cell receptor (beta chain) stems from a study of T cell responses to AZD1222 COVID-19 vaccine (dated by TCRdb to 2020 to 2023). For the wider study: TCR sequencing was performed for 230 to 250 trial participants, of whom some 200 were given two doses of AZD1222 and around 25 were given two doses of MenACWY control vaccine. Trial participants were enrolled by age into subgroups of 18-55, 56-69 and 70-plus years, and about 150, 27 and 61 TCR-sequenced participants, respectively, were included in these subgroups.

The CDR3 regions of human TCRbeta chains were analyzed by immunosequencing. The study's processing was this. TCRs in the repertoires were compared against a reference library of SARS-CoV-2-specific TCRs that had been generated with the MIRA antigen-specificity platform. Breadth meant the fraction of unique TCRs that were SARS-CoV-2-associated, whereas depth meant the fraction of total T cells that were SARS-CoV-2-associated. Using the MIRA data, each spike-specific TCR was assigned both to the spike region to which the TCR was reactive and to a CD4 or CD8 class. Log10-transformed breadth and depth values were compared by one-way ANOVA with Sidak's multiple comparisons tests. Not all clones reach the TCRdb copy of this immuneACCESS table, which keeps in-frame sequences only. Checked studies attribute under half of the gap to unresolved V genes and leave the rest unexplained. The DNA gave D and trimming, while V, J and clone size come from that table. For this sample the table gives about 64,000 clones, of which just over 90% were detected only once. The top ten clonotypes cover 6.3% of the sample.

Here is what the overall study found, with its caveats: CD4 TCRs associated with the vaccine covered the entire spike protein, and the dominant responses were in regions 160-218 and 743-854. Epitopes outside the regions mutated in the B.1.351 and B.1.1.7 variants were reportedly recognized by nearly half of the unique spike-specific TCRs. Conclusions about previously exposed vaccinees were limited because only a handful of AZD1222 recipients were SARS-CoV-2 seropositive at baseline. After two AZD1222 doses, spike-specific TCR breadth and depth were significantly higher than at day 0 and than in MenACWY recipients. Because no day 14 peak-response samples were available, repertoires were characterized only after the peak T cell response. Most participants were white British and females outnumbered males, and the authors suggested that clonal diversity may have been underestimated. The 56-69-year group was small, and its depth increase did not reach significance, likely because of low power.

The CDR3 contains 14 residues, cysteine and phenylalanine counted. CDR3 DNA is the only sequence kept; it has 42 bases, read in frame from the first base. CDR1 and CDR2 are drawn from the germline V gene: SGHTA, FQGNSA. Trimming at the junction amounts to 5 bases on V and 0 bases on J, and the germline ends lie 8 bases apart. This specimen's time point label, interpreted: about 28 days (+/-7) after the second vaccine dose. The treatment or condition label of this sample denotes: meningococcal conjugate vaccine given as trial control. Samples from vaccinated people were obtained from the UK trials COV001 and COV002, which included a single-blind randomized controlled phase 2/3 trial of AZD1222 (ChAdOx1 nCoV-19) in healthy adults. Trial participant PBMC samples were collected at day 0 and day 28 after the second dose for TCRbeta chain sequencing. Remarks on this clone: The target of this receptor is not known. Base qualities are not recorded, but no much larger clone differs from it by a single base.

The source of this sequence is an adult who received the MenACWY meningococcal vaccine as a control. The source was peripheral blood, collected 28 days after the second dose of the MenACWY control vaccine. This chain joins TRBV7-2 to TRBJ2-4, with no confident D gene call. CDR3 loop: CASSQSLAKNIQYF. The DNA reads as follows: TGTGCCAGCAGCCAAAGTTTAGCCAAAAACATTCAGTACTTC.